This T cell receptor (beta chain) was observed in a study of T-cell reconstitution after alpha-beta-depleted transplantation in children. Researchers prepared the TCRbeta library using unique molecular identifiers, the study reports. TCRdb reprocessed the PCR reads via MiXCR and lists one record per CDR3 protein. The repertoire includes 450,000 to 500,000 distinct CDR3 sequences, around 12% of them detected once, and about 5.4% sits in the top ten. The germline CDR1 and CDR2 sequences are MNHEY and SVGAGI. V shed 5 bases, J shed 5 bases, and the junction held 9 bases outside the gene matches. This CDR3 is 16 amino acids long.

The chain recombines TRBV6-5 with TRBJ2-3; 11 bases are a match to TRBD2. Material: PBMCs from the stem cell graft donor, obtained from the stem cell graft. The clonotype was recovered from a human donor who donated a stem cell graft to a child with combined immunodeficiency. In DNA, the CDR3 is TGTGCCAGCAGTAACCTATATAGCGGGGGGGGAGATACGCAGTATTTT. It is translated as CASSNLYSGGGDTQYF.